This T cell receptor (beta chain) was observed in a study of cytomegalovirus exposure and HLA in healthy donors. 60 Vbeta and 13 Jbeta primers were used in PCR. Clones were sequenced by immunoSEQ multiplex PCR, and TCRdb holds only the in-frame ones, with some missing. The sample gives 150,000 to 200,000 clones, around 81% of which show up once; roughly 1.9% is in the top ten. J lost 1 base, V lost 6 bases, and 11 bases had no gene match. CDR1 is SGHDT, CDR2 YYEEEE, per germline. CDR3 size: 17 residues. This clone has only one observation. The chain recombines TRBV5-6 with TRBJ2-2, with 8 bases aligning to TRBD1. The material sequenced was PBMCs. The TCR was taken from a woman aged 25-40 years in good health and CMV-seropositive. The CDR3 spells CASTPLGTGQNTGELFF. The DNA of the CDR3 is TGTGCCAGCACCCCCTTGGGGACAGGACAGAACACCGGGGAGCTGTTTTTT.